The source of this TCR beta chain is a study of blood T cell repertoires in COVID-19. This clone was seen just once. This table comes from immunoSEQ multiplex PCR, and its TCRdb copy is limited to in-frame clones, with some not included. This table holds approximately 500,000 clones, 85% to 90% found once. The germline V gene has CDR1 SGHAT and CDR2 FQDESV (reference sequence). CDR3 length: 15 amino acids. V was pared by 11 bases and J by 0 bases, with 17 bases between. The sequenced material came from peripheral blood. The chain recombines TRBV11-1 with TRBJ2-1, with D tentatively TRBD2 (6 bases). The TCR sequence derives from a woman between 45 and 65 years old with COVID-19, enrolled during active disease. DNA for the CDR3: TGTGCCTGCAAGGCGGGGTTAAGCTCCTACAATGAGCAGTTCTTC. Residues: CACKAGLSSYNEQFF. The full variable domain, rest sourced from reference TRBV11-1 and TRBJ2-1, is EAEVAQSPRYKITEKSQAVAFWCDPISGHATLYWYRQILGQGPELLVQFQDESVVDDSQLPKDRFSAERLKGVDSTLKIQPAELGDSAMYLCACKAGLSSYNEQFFGPGTRLTVL.